Reported below is one T cell receptor beta chain. What it recognizes is unknown. Viral peptide pools were used in the ViraFEST assay to expand antigen-specific CD4+ T cells, and sequencing came afterward. CD4+ T cell isolation took place after 10 days of culture. Cultures got half-medium changes with IL-2 on days 3 and 7. Profiling relied on immunoSEQ multiplex PCR, and the TCRdb table lists in-frame clones only, not all of them. The top ten hold approximately 1.7% of the sample, which has about 79,000 clones, 60% to 80% seen once. The data derive from a study of vaccination effects on CD4 cells after COVID-19. Turning to the study itself: Each person got two doses of an mRNA SARS-CoV-2 vaccine, BNT162b2 or mRNA-1273. Whole-study results and caveats: Early post-infection timepoints were absent, and convalescent patients were few.

V lost 2 bases and J lost 4; bases outside the gene matches: 12. CDR1 and CDR2 (germline): MNHEY, SVGEGT. The length of the CDR3 is 17 residues. The material was CD4+ T cells from PBMCs cultured with HCoV-229E spike peptides, obtained before COVID-19 vaccination. The rearrangement uses TRBV6-2 or TRBV6-3 and TRBJ1-1, with 8 nucleotides matching TRBD1. This clonotype originated in a human donor who received a COVID-19 vaccine. The CDR3 region is CASSYRPHRGSGTEAFF. CDR3 nucleotide sequence: TGTGCCAGCAGTTACCGGCCACACAGGGGGTCGGGCACTGAAGCTTTCTTT.